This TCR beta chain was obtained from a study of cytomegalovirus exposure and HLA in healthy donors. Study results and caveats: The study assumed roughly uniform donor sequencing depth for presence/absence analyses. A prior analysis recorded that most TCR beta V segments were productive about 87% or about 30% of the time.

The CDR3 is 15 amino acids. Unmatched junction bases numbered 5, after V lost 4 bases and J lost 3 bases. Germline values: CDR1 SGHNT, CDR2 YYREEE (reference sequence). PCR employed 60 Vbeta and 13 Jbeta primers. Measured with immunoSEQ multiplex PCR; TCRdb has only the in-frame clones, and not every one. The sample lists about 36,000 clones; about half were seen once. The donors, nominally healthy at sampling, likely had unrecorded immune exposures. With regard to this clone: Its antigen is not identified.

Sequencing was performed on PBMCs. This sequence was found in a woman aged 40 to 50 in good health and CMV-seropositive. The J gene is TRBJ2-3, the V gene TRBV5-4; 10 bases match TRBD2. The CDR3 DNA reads TGTGCCAGCAGCAGAGCGGGGGGGCCGACAGATACGCAGTATTTT. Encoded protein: CASSRAGGPTDTQYF.